The clone carrying this T cell receptor beta chain has just a few counts. This record belongs to a study of beta chain features in type 1 diabetes. All of the isolated RNA was reverse transcribed, so expressed TCRB transcripts were sequenced. TCRdb's copy holds only in-frame clones and misses some; the assay was immunoSEQ multiplex PCR. The table records hundreds of thousands of clones, about 11% of them present only once. Source material: naive CD4+ T cells from blood. The receptor was derived from a woman aged 30 to 39 in good health.

The CDR3 sequence: CASSRNPSGDYNEQFF. The DNA of the CDR3 is TGCGCCAGCAGCCGGAATCCTAGCGGAGACTACAATGAGCAGTTCTTC. The gene calls are TRBV4-3 and TRBJ2-1; 7 positions agree with TRBD2. V shed 4 bases, J shed 3 bases, and the junction held 9 bases outside the gene matches. The CDR3 loop spans 16 amino acids. The germline gives CDR1 LGHNA, CDR2 YSLEER.